These 5 T cell receptor beta chains came from one sample sequenced in a study of T cell responses to AZD1222 COVID-19 vaccine (dated by TCRdb to about 2021). Library construction relied on the immunoSEQ multiplex PCR assay. The clones in this table, taken by TCRdb from immuneACCESS, are in-frame only. Not every clone is retained; where verified, under half of the shortfall comes from an unresolved V gene, and the cause of the rest is unknown. The sample table holds more than 100,000 clones, of which over 75% were seen once. About 1.2% of the sample rests with the top ten. The time point label, read with the paper, signifies: baseline before first vaccination. The sequencing here drew on peripheral blood, taken on day 0 of AZD1222 vaccination. The source of these receptors is an adult in good health.

The rearrangement uses TRBV27 and TRBJ2-1; D might be TRBD1 (7 bases). Trimming stripped 2 bases from V and 3 bases from J, with 11 bases between. The CDR3 extends over 15 amino acids. Germline V gene lookup returns CDR1 MNHEY and CDR2 SMNVEV (reference sequence). DNA for the CDR3: TGTGCCAGCAGTTTAAGGCAGGGGGGCTACAATGAGCAGTTCTTC. This codes for CASSLRQGGYNEQFF.

In DNA form, the CDR3 reads TGTGCCAGCAGTCCTGCCTACGAGCAGTACTTC. Residues: CASSPAYEQYF. The rearrangement joins TRBV7-9 to TRBJ2-7; no reliable D call. Trimming took 6 bases from V and 2 from J, leaving 5 bases between them. CDR3 length equals 11 residues. Germline V gives CDR1 SEHNR, CDR2 FQNEAQ (reference sequence).

The genes are TRBV9 and TRBJ2-1; D may be TRBD1 (5 bases). Trimming removed 0 bases at V and 1 base at J, with 8 bases between. This CDR3 is 15 amino acids long. In germline, CDR1 is SGDLS, CDR2 YYNGEE. CDR3 DNA: TGTGCCAGCAGCGTAGTAGGGGTTTCCTACAATGAGCAGTTCTTC. It is translated as CASSVVGVSYNEQFF.

This chain uses TRBV7-8 with TRBJ1-5; TRBD1 might be the D (6 bases). The germline V gene encodes CDR1 SGHVS and CDR2 FQNEAQ. Trimming removed 3 bases at V and 4 bases at J, with 13 bases between. The CDR3 covers 15 residues. The CDR3 DNA reads TGTGCCAGCAGCTTGACCCCCAGGGGAAATCAGCCCCAGCATTTT. It translates to CASSLTPRGNQPQHF.

The chain joins TRBV4-2 to TRBJ2-7; the match to TRBD2 covers 12 bases. Losses at the gene ends were 0 bases for V and 5 bases for J; bases not matched to a gene: 5. The CDR3 extends over 16 amino acids. Germline CDR1 is LGHNA and CDR2 is YNFKEQ. The CDR3 sequence is CASSQEGASGGDEQYF. CDR3 coding DNA: TGTGCCAGCAGCCAAGAAGGGGCTAGCGGGGGGGACGAGCAGTACTTC.